A selection of T cell receptor beta chains follows, all from one sample in a study of molecular identifiers for immune sequencing clone quantification. In TCRdb, the PCR reads were re-called with MiXCR into one record per CDR3 protein. Among about 510,000 distinct CDR3 sequences listed, roughly 24% were seen once. The sample comprised naive CD8+ T cells from blood, with Jurkat cell RNA spiked in. These receptors were obtained from a human donor in good health. Some libraries in this study had Jurkat cell RNA spiked in. Each CDR3 is given with its conserved first and last residue. Each record gives: J gene, D gene, V gene, CDR3 length, clone size, CDR3 protein, CDR3 DNA. A D gene is named only where the DNA matches it firmly. Clone size is given for some rows only: seen once, a few or many times, or a class if the clone is expanded.

TRBJ2-3 TRBD2 TRBV12-3/TRBV12-4 15 once CASTQPRTSGNTQYF TGTGCCAGCACCCAACCCCGGACTAGCGGAAATACGCAGTATTTT
TRBJ2-5 TRBD1 TRBV2 15 few CASSERTGRLKTQYF TGTGCCAGCTCGGAGAGGACAGGGAGGTTGAAGACCCAGTACTTC
TRBJ2-3 NA TRBV21-1 19 NA CASSKDGPELTFRTDTQYF TGTGCCAGCAGCAAAGATGGTCCAGAACTAACTTTTAGAACAGATACGCAGTATTTT
TRBJ1-1 NA TRBV27 13 many CASSNTGAGRAFF TGTGCCAGCAGTAATACGGGGGCTGGTAGAGCTTTCTTT
TRBJ2-7 TRBD2 TRBV4-2 15 NA CASSQVSGGTYAQYF TGTGCCAGCAGCCAAGTCAGCGGGGGGACCTACGCGCAGTACTTC
TRBJ2-7 TRBD2 TRBV7-2 13 many CASSPDWGGEQYF TGTGCCAGCAGCCCAGACTGGGGGGGCGAGCAGTACTTC
TRBJ2-2 NA TRBV4-3 16 NA CASSQTGFPNTGELFF TGCGCCAGCAGCCAAACGGGATTCCCGAACACCGGGGAGCTGTTTTTT
TRBJ1-3 TRBD1 TRBV14 15 few CASSQTHGTGIFGYF TGTGCCAGCAGCCAAACGCACGGGACAGGGATTTTTGGCTATTTT
TRBJ2-4 TRBD1 TRBV5-6 15 once CASSWQGDLKNNQYF TGTGCCAGCAGCTGGCAGGGGGATCTAAAAAACAATCAGTACTTC
TRBJ2-3 TRBD2 TRBV5-1 16 many CASSLSSGVYTDTQYF TGCGCCAGCAGCTTGAGTAGCGGGGTGTACACAGATACGCAGTATTTT
TRBJ2-3 NA TRBV4-3 15 many CASSQTRQSTDTQYF TGCGCCAGCAGCCAGACGAGACAGTCCACAGATACGCAGTATTTT
TRBJ2-3 TRBD2 TRBV7-2 22 few CASSLGKWWQDQTSGPTDTQYF TGTGCCAGCAGCTTAGGGAAATGGTGGCAAGACCAAACTAGCGGACCCACAGATACGCAGTATTTT
TRBJ2-3 NA TRBV4-3 14 many CASSLLAESDTQYF TGCGCCAGCAGCCTATTAGCGGAGTCAGATACGCAGTATTTT
TRBJ2-7 NA TRBV4-3 15 few CASSQGPASPYEQYF TGCGCCAGCAGCCAAGGGCCAGCATCTCCCTACGAGCAGTACTTC
TRBJ1-3 NA TRBV5-1 9 NA CPTGSTIYF TGCCCTACTGGAAGCACCATATATTTT
TRBJ1-3 TRBD1 TRBV27 17 NA CASSLTDRGPSGNAIYF TGTGCCAGCAGTTTAACTGACAGGGGGCCATCTGGAAACGCCATATATTTT
TRBJ2-7 NA TRBV5-6 15 few CASSALVKSSYEQYF TGTGCCAGCAGCGCCCTAGTGAAAAGCTCCTACGAGCAGTACTTC
TRBJ1-2 NA TRBV6-2/TRBV6-3 12 many CASSYAYYGYTF TGTGCCAGCAGTTACGCGTACTATGGCTACACCTTC
TRBJ1-5 NA TRBV15 16 many CATSRDRGARDQPQHF TGTGCCACCAGCAGAGATCGGGGGGCGCGGGATCAGCCCCAGCATTTT